These 20 T cell receptor beta chains originate from one sample sequenced in a study of T cell responses to AZD1222 COVID-19 vaccine. The method was immunoSEQ multiplex PCR; TCRdb's version includes in-frame clones alone and lacks a portion of them. Of 150,000 or so clones listed, about 89% are singletons. Sample: peripheral blood, taken on day 0 of AZD1222 vaccination. The receptors derive from an adult in good health.

The chain carries TRBV19 and TRBJ2-1; D ambiguous. Germline values: CDR1 LNHDA, CDR2 SQIVND (reference sequence). V was shortened by 4 bases and J by 6 bases, with 10 bases between the two germline ends. This CDR3 region has 13 residues. The CDR3 sequence: CASSRGTGNEQFF. The CDR3 nucleotides are TGTGCCAGTAGTAGGGGTACGGGCAATGAGCAGTTCTTC. The whole variable domain, remainder taken from reference TRBV19 and TRBJ2-1, is DGGITQSPKYLFRKEGQNVTLSCEQNLNHDAMYWYRQDPGQGLRLIYYSQIVNDFQKGDIAEGYSVSREKKESFPLTVTSAQKNPTAFYLCASSRGTGNEQFFGPGTRLTVL.

The chain employs TRBV5-4 and TRBJ2-3; D is undetermined. The CDR3 has 13 residues. V was trimmed by 1 base and J by 1 base, leaving 4 bases between them. In germline, CDR1 is SGHNT, CDR2 YYREEE (reference sequence). Here the CDR3 DNA reads TGTGCCAGCAGCTTGAGGGGCACAGATACGCAGTATTTT. Its translation: CASSLRGTDTQYF.

The chain has TRBV3-1 (or the pseudogene TRBV3-2) and TRBJ1-2; D is undetermined. CDR1 is LGHDT and CDR2 is YNNKEL in the germline V gene (reference sequence). Trimming removed 4 bases at V and 4 bases at J, with 7 bases between. There are 12 residues in the CDR3. CDR3 in DNA: TGTGCCAGCAGCCCCTCCCCCTATGGCTACACCTTC. Encoded protein: CASSPSPYGYTF.

This chain links TRBV24-1 with TRBJ1-2, with D unresolved. The CDR3 spans 16 residues. Trimming removed 4 bases at V and 4 bases at J, with 18 bases between. Germline V lookup: CDR1 KGHDR, CDR2 SFDVKD. The CDR3 sequence is CATSDPAGAGPYGYTF. As DNA, the CDR3 is TGTGCCACCAGTGACCCCGCAGGCGCCGGACCCTATGGCTACACCTTC.

The J gene is TRBJ2-2, the V gene TRBV4-3, with TRBD1 identical over 7 bases. This CDR3 spans 15 amino acids. V lost 3 bases, J lost 4 bases, and 5 bases stayed unmatched. Germline-derived CDR1 and CDR2 are LGHNA and YSLEER. The CDR3 sequence is CASSHLTGSTGELFF. In nucleotides, the CDR3 is TGCGCCAGCAGCCACCTGACAGGGTCCACCGGGGAGCTGTTTTTT.

CDR3 sequence reads: CASSVEGGAQSSGNTIYF. The CDR3, as DNA: TGTGCCAGCAGCGTAGAAGGGGGCGCCCAAAGCTCTGGAAACACCATATATTTT. This sequence joins TRBV9 and TRBJ1-3; 7 bases line up with TRBD1. Germline loops: CDR1 SGDLS, CDR2 YYNGEE. The V segment lost 0 bases and the J segment 0 bases; nucleotides outside the gene matches: 9. The CDR3 has 18 amino acids.

V and J are TRBV7-2 and TRBJ1-1; D remains unclear. The V end was cut by 2 bases, the J end by 10 bases, with 14 bases between. This CDR3 spans 13 amino acids. Germline CDR1 reads SGHTA; CDR2 reads FQGNSA. The CDR3 loop reads CASSLNSADPAFF. The CDR3 nucleotides read TGTGCCAGCAGCTTAAACTCGGCAGATCCAGCTTTCTTT.

The gene calls are TRBV5-6 and TRBJ1-2; no definite D call. Trimming took off 0 bases at V and 7 bases at J, with 13 bases between the two ends. Germline V gene lookup returns CDR1 SGHDT and CDR2 YYEEEE. CDR3 size: 14 residues. This CDR3 is CASSLGRAEGGYTF. DNA of the CDR3: TGTGCCAGCAGCTTGGGACGGGCAGAGGGTGGCTACACCTTC.

The chain links TRBV7-3 to TRBJ2-3; perhaps TRBD2 as D (6 bases). V was trimmed by 0 bases and J by 5 bases, leaving 12 bases between them. Germline CDR1 reads SGHTA; CDR2 reads FQGTGA. This CDR3 is 15 amino acids long. DNA for the CDR3: TGTGCCAGCAGCTTAACGACTAGTAAGCTAGATACGCAGTATTTT. Protein sequence: CASSLTTSKLDTQYF.

The chain links TRBV19 to TRBJ1-5, with D possibly being TRBD1 (5 bases). Between the trimmed V and J ends, which lost 3 bases and 0 bases, there was a span of 9 bases. CDR1 and CDR2 (germline): LNHDA, SQIVND (reference sequence). The length of the CDR3 is 15 residues. The CDR3 DNA reads TGTGCCAGTAGTATGCAGGGAAATAGCAATCAGCCCCAGCATTTT. Encoded protein: CASSMQGNSNQPQHF.

A single count supports this clone. V and J are TRBV3-1 (or the pseudogene TRBV3-2) and TRBJ2-3; 9 nucleotides line up with TRBD2. The CDR3 totals 14 residues. Unmatched junction bases numbered 5, after V lost 8 bases and J lost 2 bases. Germline assignment: CDR1 LGHDT and CDR2 YNNKEL (reference sequence). The CDR3 region is CASVLAGFTDTQYF. The DNA for the CDR3 is TGTGCCAGCGTTCTAGCGGGATTCACAGATACGCAGTATTTT.

This chain uses TRBV19 with TRBJ2-1; D is possibly TRBD2 (5 bases). Germline-derived CDR1 and CDR2 are LNHDA and SQIVND (reference sequence). V dropped 3 bases and J dropped 4 bases, with 13 bases sitting between them. There are 15 residues in the CDR3. The CDR3 nucleotides read TGTGCCAGTAGTATCAACAGCGGCGATTACAATGAGCAGTTCTTC. Translating it yields CASSINSGDYNEQFF.

This chain links TRBV7-9 with TRBJ1-1; unclear D gene. Germline assignment: CDR1 SEHNR and CDR2 FQNEAQ (reference sequence). The CDR3 is 11 residues long. Between the trimmed V and J ends, which lost 1 base and 8 bases, there was a span of 5 bases. Here the CDR3 reads CASSLVGEAFF. The CDR3 coding sequence is TGTGCCAGCAGCTTAGTGGGAGAAGCTTTCTTT.

This chain uses TRBV9 with TRBJ1-3; D is unclear. Germline CDR1 SGDLS, CDR2 YYNGEE. The germline V and J ends were trimmed by 0 bases and 0 bases, with 10 bases remaining between them. The CDR3 sequence is 16 residues long. As DNA, the CDR3 is TGTGCCAGCAGCGTAGCTTCAGGTCTCTCTGGAAACACCATATATTTT. Translation: CASSVASGLSGNTIYF.

The chain is built from TRBV19 and TRBJ1-5; possible D gene TRBD1, 5 bases. Deletions cut 5 bases from V and 9 bases from J, with 23 bases between. Germline V gives CDR1 LNHDA, CDR2 SQIVND (reference sequence). This CDR3 contains 16 residues. The CDR3 DNA is TGTGCCAGTAGTTGGATCCAGGCACAGGTAATGGCGCCCCAGCATTTT. Protein sequence: CASSWIQAQVMAPQHF.

The count of this clone is one. The gene calls are TRBV28 and TRBJ1-1; D uncertain. Germline V gene data show CDR1 as MDHEN and CDR2 as SYDVKM. Trimming took 3 bases from V and 0 from J, leaving 8 bases between them. The CDR3 consists of 14 residues. This CDR3 is CASSLVEMNTEAFF. Here the CDR3 DNA reads TGTGCCAGCAGTTTGGTGGAGATGAACACTGAAGCTTTCTTT.

The gene calls are TRBV7-2 and TRBJ1-1; weak D call: TRBD1 (5 bases). V shed 6 bases and J shed 5 bases, with 13 bases lying between them. Germline V gene lookup returns CDR1 SGHTA and CDR2 FQGNSA. The CDR3 has 13 residues. This chain's CDR3 is CASSSHGGTEAFF. The CDR3 region has the DNA TGTGCCAGCAGTAGTCATGGGGGGACTGAAGCTTTCTTT.

This chain uses TRBV2 with TRBJ2-6; D ambiguous. The CDR3 contains 17 residues. CDR1 and CDR2 from the germline V gene are SNHLY and FYNNEI. V lost 3 bases and J 1 base, leaving 13 bases between the germline ends. In DNA form, the CDR3 reads TGTGCCAGCAGTGATGGGGTTGAACGGTCTGGGGCCAACGTCCTGACTTTC. Protein product: CASSDGVERSGANVLTF.

The chain recombines TRBV6-2 or TRBV6-3 with TRBJ1-5; possibly TRBD1 for D (6 bases). CDR3 length equals 14 residues. V lost 5 bases and J lost 7, with 15 bases in between. Germline V lookup: CDR1 MNHEY, CDR2 SVGEGT. DNA of the CDR3: TGTGCCAGCAGTGGACAGAACCATGGCCAGCCCCAGCATTTT. Translated: CASSGQNHGQPQHF.

The rearrangement joins TRBV11-1 to TRBJ1-3; D uncertain. Germline V gene data show CDR1 as SGHAT and CDR2 as FQDESV (reference sequence). The V and J ends lost 5 bases and 0 bases respectively, with 11 bases between them. CDR3 size: 15 residues. CDR3 protein: CASSPTPLSGNTIYF. The CDR3 bases are TGTGCCAGCAGCCCGACACCGCTCTCTGGAAACACCATATATTTT.